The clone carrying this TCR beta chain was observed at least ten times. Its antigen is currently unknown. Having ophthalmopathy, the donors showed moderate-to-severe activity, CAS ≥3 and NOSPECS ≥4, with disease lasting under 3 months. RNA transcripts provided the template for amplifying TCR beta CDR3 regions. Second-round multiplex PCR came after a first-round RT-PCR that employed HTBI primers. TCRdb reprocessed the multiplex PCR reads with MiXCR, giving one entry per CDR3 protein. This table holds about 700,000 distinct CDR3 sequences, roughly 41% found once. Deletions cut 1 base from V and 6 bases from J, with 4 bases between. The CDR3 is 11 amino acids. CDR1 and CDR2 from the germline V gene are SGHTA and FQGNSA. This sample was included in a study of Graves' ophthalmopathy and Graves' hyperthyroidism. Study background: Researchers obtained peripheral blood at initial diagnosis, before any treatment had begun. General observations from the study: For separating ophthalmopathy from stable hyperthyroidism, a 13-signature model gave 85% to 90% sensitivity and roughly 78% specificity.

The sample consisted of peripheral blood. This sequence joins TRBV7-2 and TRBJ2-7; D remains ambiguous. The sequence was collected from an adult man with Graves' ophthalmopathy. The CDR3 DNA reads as TGTGCCAGCAGCTTAGGCGTCGAGCAGTACTTC. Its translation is CASSLGVEQYF.